This TCR beta chain was recovered during a study of blood T cell repertoires in COVID-19. About the study: Sites in the United States, Italy and Spain provided acute and convalescent COVID-19 samples. From T cells, B-cell-depleted T cells, or PBMCs came the material, which was cDNA or gDNA.

In the authors' methods: By means of reference gene primer amplification, nucleated cell counts were estimated. Assay: immunoSEQ multiplex PCR; the TCRdb copy retains only in-frame clones and omits some. V, J and clone size were drawn from that table, and D and trimming were deduced from the DNA. The data contain some 380,000 clones, around 91% of them singletons. Germline assignment: CDR1 SGDLS and CDR2 YYNGEE. CDR3 length equals 16 residues. V dropped 0 bases and J dropped 0 bases, with 12 bases sitting between them. Sequenced: peripheral blood. V gene TRBV9 combines with J gene TRBJ1-1; D uncertain. The source of this sequence is a man aged 18 to 29 with active or convalescent COVID-19. The CDR3 protein is CASSVGFGVVNTEAFF. Here the CDR3 DNA reads TGTGCCAGCAGCGTAGGATTCGGTGTGGTGAACACTGAAGCTTTCTTT.